This section outlines one TCR beta chain sequence together with its context. The antigen is undetermined. The CDR3 is 12 residues long. CDR1 is SEHNR and CDR2 is FQNEAQ in the germline V gene (reference sequence). V dropped 5 bases and J dropped 0 bases, with 3 bases sitting between them. The method was immunoSEQ multiplex PCR; TCRdb's version includes in-frame clones alone and lacks a portion of them. The sample includes 25,000 to 30,000 clones, roughly nine tenths seen only once; the top ten take about 3.5%. These data originate in a study of a mutant IDH1 vaccine in newly diagnosed glioma. Time point noted: week 5, during vaccination. The vaccine gave 300 ug of a 20-mer mutant IDH1 peptide subcutaneously per dose.

This TCR was recovered from a woman in her 40s with glioma. Some clones in this sample may be carry-over from other donors' samples. The V and J genes are TRBV7-9 and TRBJ2-3; no clear D gene. The source was peripheral blood mononuclear cells (PBMCs), collected from a glioma patient whose treatment included an IDH1 peptide vaccine. The CDR3 here is CASSASTDTQYF. CDR3 in DNA: TGTGCCAGCAGCGCTAGCACAGATACGCAGTATTTT.